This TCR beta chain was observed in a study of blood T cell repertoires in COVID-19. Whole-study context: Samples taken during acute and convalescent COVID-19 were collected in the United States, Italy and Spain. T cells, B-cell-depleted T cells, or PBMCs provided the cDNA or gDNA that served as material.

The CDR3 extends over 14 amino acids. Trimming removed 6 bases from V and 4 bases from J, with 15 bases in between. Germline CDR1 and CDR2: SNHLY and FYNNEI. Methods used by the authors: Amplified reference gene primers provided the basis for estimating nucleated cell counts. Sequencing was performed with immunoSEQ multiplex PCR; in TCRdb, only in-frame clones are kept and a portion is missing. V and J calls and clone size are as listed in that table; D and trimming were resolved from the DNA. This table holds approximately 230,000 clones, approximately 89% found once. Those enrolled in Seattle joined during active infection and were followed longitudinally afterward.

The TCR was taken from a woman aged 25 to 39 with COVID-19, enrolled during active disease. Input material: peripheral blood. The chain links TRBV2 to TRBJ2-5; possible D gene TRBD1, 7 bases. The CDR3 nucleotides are TGTGCCAGCAGGGAGGGGGCGCTTGGAGAGACCCAGTACTTC. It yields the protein CASREGALGETQYF.